The 29 T cell receptor beta chains below all came from one sample that was sequenced in a study of blood T cell repertoires in COVID-19. The table came from immunoSEQ multiplex PCR; TCRdb's copy has only in-frame clones and leaves some out. The sample yields more than 250,000 clones, about 90% seen once. The sample taken for sequencing was PBMCs or T cells enriched from blood (not recorded which). The receptor source for this set is a woman aged 25 to 39 who had recovered from COVID-19.

In DNA, the CDR3 is TGTGCCAGCAGCGTAAAACAGGGTCCCTTCACTGAAGCTTTCTTT. Residues: CASSVKQGPFTEAFF. The rearrangement uses TRBV9 and TRBJ1-1, with TRBD1 as a possible D gene (6 bases). Trimming took off 1 base at V and 4 bases at J, with 14 bases between the two ends. The CDR3 is 15 amino acids. Germline CDR1 SGDLS, CDR2 YYNGEE.

V is TRBV11-3 and J is TRBJ2-1; 8 bases are shared with TRBD1. Germline loops: CDR1 SGHNT, CDR2 YENEEA. Trimming at V came to 1 base and at J to 5 bases, leaving 7 bases not matched to a gene. This CDR3 spans 16 amino acids. DNA of the CDR3: TGTGCCAGCAGCTTAGCTGCTGGGACAGGTAACAATGAGCAGTTCTTC. Its translation: CASSLAAGTGNNEQFF. The entire variable domain, with the rest obtained from reference TRBV11-3 and TRBJ2-1, is as follows: EAGVVQSPRYKIIEKKQPVAFWCNPISGHNTLYWYLQNLGQGPELLIRYENEEAVDDSQLPKDRFSAERLKGVDSTLKIQPAELGDSAVYLCASSLAAGTGNNEQFFGPGTRLTVL.

The rearrangement links TRBV28 to TRBJ1-2, with 9 bases lining up with TRBD1. Germline values: CDR1 MDHEN, CDR2 SYDVKM. CDR3 length: 16 residues. Losses at the gene ends were 3 bases for V and 0 bases for J; bases not matched to a gene: 5. CDR3 sequence reads: CASSLGGTGTNYGYTF. DNA of the CDR3: TGTGCCAGCAGTTTGGGTGGGACAGGGACTAACTATGGCTACACCTTC.

At least ten counts were recorded for this clone. The chain carries TRBV5-1 and TRBJ2-2; D is undetermined. The CDR3 is 15 amino acids. Trimming stripped 3 bases from V and 0 bases from J, with 9 bases between. The V gene's germline CDR1 is SGHRS and CDR2 YFSETQ. The CDR3 DNA is TGCGCCAGCAGCTCCCAGATACCGAACACCGGGGAGCTGTTTTTT. Protein sequence: CASSSQIPNTGELFF.

In this sample, this clone turned up once. This rearrangement joins TRBV25-1 to TRBJ2-1, with 8 bases identical to TRBD1. The germline CDR1 and CDR2 sequences are MGHDK and SYGVNS. Trimming cost V 8 bases and J 4 bases; bases outside gene matches: 10. The length of the CDR3 is 15 residues. This chain's CDR3 is CASLRTGIHYNEQFF. In DNA form, the CDR3 reads TGTGCCAGCCTCCGGACAGGGATACATTACAATGAGCAGTTCTTC.

The V call is TRBV5-1, the J call TRBJ1-1; D uncertain. CDR1 and CDR2 (germline): SGHRS, YFSETQ. Trimming removed 4 bases from V and 1 base from J, with 14 bases in between. There are 15 residues in the CDR3. DNA for the CDR3: TGCGCCAGCAGCCCCAACAGCCTCCGGAACACTGAAGCTTTCTTT. This sequence encodes CASSPNSLRNTEAFF.

The gene calls are TRBV18 and TRBJ2-3; D might be TRBD1 (6 bases). Germline CDR1 KGHSH, CDR2 LQKENI. V lost 1 base and J 6 bases, leaving 20 bases between the germline ends. The CDR3 loop spans 17 amino acids. CDR3 region: CASSPLRQESLRDTQYF. The CDR3 bases are TGTGCCAGCTCACCACTCCGACAGGAGAGCCTTCGGGATACGCAGTATTTT.

The chain employs TRBV4-1 and TRBJ1-2, with no clear D. V was pared by 3 bases and J by 5 bases, with 13 bases between. Germline V gene data show CDR1 as MGHRA and CDR2 as YSYEKL. CDR3 length: 14 amino acids. As DNA, the CDR3 is TGCGCCAGCAGCCACCCACGGGGAGGGTATGGCTACACCTTC. It codes for CASSHPRGGYGYTF.

This clone showed up just a few times. The chain joins TRBV2 to TRBJ1-6; weak D call: TRBD1 (5 bases). V lost 0 bases and J 6 bases, leaving 9 bases between the germline ends. The CDR3 is 15 residues long. Germline CDR1 and CDR2: SNHLY and FYNNEI. The DNA of the CDR3 is TGTGCCAGCAGTGAAGCTGGACATAGTAATTCACCCCTCCACTTT. Amino acid sequence: CASSEAGHSNSPLHF.

The V call is TRBV2, the J call TRBJ1-2; 7 nucleotides match TRBD1. Germline V CDR1 and CDR2: SNHLY, FYNNEI. V was pared by 3 bases and J by 4 bases, with 5 bases of the junction left unmatched. The CDR3 contains 14 residues. CDR3 in amino acids: CASSDRQGGYGYTF. In DNA form, the CDR3 reads TGTGCCAGCAGTGATCGGCAGGGGGGCTATGGCTACACCTTC.

The chain joins TRBV19 to TRBJ1-1; 11 nucleotides line up with TRBD1. V lost 6 bases to trimming and J lost 4 bases; unmatched junction nucleotides: 7. CDR1 is LNHDA, CDR2 SQIVND, per germline (reference sequence). The CDR3 is made up of 15 amino acids. The CDR3 loop reads CASRPGQGGRTEAFF. The DNA of the CDR3 is TGTGCCAGTAGGCCGGGACAGGGGGGTCGCACTGAAGCTTTCTTT.

The V and J genes are TRBV11-2 and TRBJ2-7, with TRBD2 identical over 15 bases. The germline gives CDR1 SGHAT, CDR2 FQNNGV. The trim removed 4 bases at V and 0 bases at J, leaving 4 bases unmatched. The CDR3 contains 17 residues. The CDR3 region has the DNA TGTGCCAGCAGCTGGGGACTAGCGGGGGGTGGCTCCTACGAGCAGTACTTC. Encoded protein: CASSWGLAGGGSYEQYF.

Details on this clone: This sample also contains other DNA sequences that code for the same CDR3. The chain links TRBV7-2 to TRBJ1-2; 8 positions agree with TRBD1. J lost 5 bases, V lost 5 bases, and 4 bases had no gene match. The CDR3 contains 13 residues. Per the germline V gene, CDR1 is SGHTA and CDR2 is FQGNSA. The CDR3 spells CASSLDREYGYTF. CDR3 DNA: TGTGCCAGCAGCCTGGACAGGGAGTATGGCTACACCTTC. The whole variable domain, remainder taken from reference TRBV7-2 and TRBJ1-2, is GAGVSQSPSNKVTEKGKDVELRCDPISGHTALYWYRQSLGQGLEFLIYFQGNSAPDKSGLPSDRFSAERTGGSVSTLTIQRTQQEDSAVYLCASSLDREYGYTFGSGTRLTVV.

J is TRBJ1-1 and V is TRBV5-8; TRBD1 is a possible D gene (6 bases). Per the germline V gene, CDR1 is SGHTS and CDR2 is YDEGEE. V was cut by 4 bases and J by 7 bases, with 11 bases left in between. The CDR3 consists of 12 residues. The CDR3 is CASSLGQFEAFF. CDR3 DNA sequence: TGTGCCAGCAGCCTAGGACAGTTTGAAGCTTTCTTT.

The chain carries TRBV29-1 and TRBJ2-7; D is perhaps TRBD1 (6 bases). Germline lookup yields CDR1 SQVTM and CDR2 ANQGSEA. V gave up 5 bases and J gave up 3 bases, with 20 bases separating them. This CDR3 comprises 15 residues. CDR3: CSVSTTGNGVYEQYF. CDR3 sequence (DNA): TGCAGCGTTTCTACTACAGGGAATGGCGTCTACGAGCAGTACTTC.

This sequence joins TRBV3-1 (or the pseudogene TRBV3-2) and TRBJ1-6; 7 bases are shared with TRBD1. Germline V gives CDR1 LGHDT, CDR2 YNNKEL (reference sequence). The CDR3 runs to 14 residues. V shed 4 bases, J shed 10 bases, and the junction held 7 bases outside the gene matches. CDR3 nucleotides: TGTGCCAGCAGCCCGCGGACAGGAAGGTCACCCCTCCACTTT. Amino acid sequence: CASSPRTGRSPLHF.

V and J are TRBV5-1 and TRBJ2-2; 13 bases line up with TRBD2. CDR3 length: 17 amino acids. Per the germline V gene, CDR1 is SGHRS and CDR2 is YFSETQ. V gave up 4 bases and J gave up 2 bases; unmatched junction bases: 5. The CDR3 DNA reads TGCGCCAGCAGCACTAGCGGGGGGGCTGGTAACACCGGGGAGCTGTTTTTT. It codes for CASSTSGGAGNTGELFF.

The J gene is TRBJ2-2, the V gene TRBV2; D gene unclear. V lost 2 bases, J lost 5 bases, and 12 bases lay in between. The germline CDR1 and CDR2 sequences are SNHLY and FYNNEI. This CDR3 has 15 residues. CDR3 protein: CASSELSAGTGELFF. The CDR3 bases are TGTGCCAGCAGTGAACTAAGCGCCGGGACCGGGGAGCTGTTTTTT. Based on the CDR3 plus reference TRBV2 and TRBJ2-2, the full variable domain is EPEVTQTPSHQVTQMGQEVILRCVPISNHLYFYWYRQILGQKVEFLVSFYNNEISEKSEIFDDQFSVERPDGSNFTLKIRSTKLEDSAMYFCASSELSAGTGELFFGEGSRLTVL.

V gene TRBV19 combines with J gene TRBJ1-2; no reliable D call. The germline gives CDR1 LNHDA, CDR2 SQIVND (reference sequence). The CDR3 sequence is 15 residues long. Trimming left V 3 bases short and J 2 bases short, with 13 bases between. The CDR3 spells CASSIYEDFNYGYTF. For the CDR3, the DNA is TGTGCCAGTAGTATTTATGAAGACTTCAACTATGGCTACACCTTC.

V gene TRBV30 combines with J gene TRBJ1-6, with D unclear. The CDR3 is 16 amino acids. Germline loops: CDR1 GTSNPN, CDR2 SVGIG (reference sequence). V shed 1 base and J shed 0 bases, with 10 bases lying between them. The CDR3 DNA follows: TGTGCCTGGAGTGCGTGGGAGTACTCCTATAATTCACCCCTCCACTTT. Translation: CAWSAWEYSYNSPLHF.

This chain uses TRBV3-1 (or the pseudogene TRBV3-2) with TRBJ1-5; 7 bases line up with TRBD1. Trimming cost V 1 base and J 2 bases; bases outside gene matches: 14. This CDR3 has 19 residues. Germline-derived CDR1 and CDR2 are LGHDT and YNNKEL (reference sequence). The DNA of the CDR3 is TGTGCCAGCAGCCAAGGGACAGGATATGAGGTTAGCGGCAATCAGCCCCAGCATTTT. Translation gives CASSQGTGYEVSGNQPQHF.

The rearrangement joins TRBV11-1 to TRBJ2-7, with TRBD1 matching 8 bases. V dropped 5 bases and J dropped 3; count of bases not matched to a gene: 9. This CDR3 has 15 amino acids. Per the germline V gene, CDR1 is SGHAT and CDR2 is FQDESV (reference sequence). The CDR3 is CASSPMQGAGYEQYF. The CDR3 nucleotides are TGTGCCAGCAGCCCAATGCAGGGGGCGGGCTACGAGCAGTACTTC.

The chain carries TRBV7-9 and TRBJ2-2; 7 nucleotides agree with TRBD1. The CDR3 runs to 13 residues. V shed 7 bases, J shed 6 bases, and the junction held 5 bases outside the gene matches. Germline V lookup: CDR1 SEHNR, CDR2 FQNEAQ (reference sequence). CDR3 nucleotide sequence: TGTGCCAGCATTTCGACAGGGCCCGGGGAGCTGTTTTTT. It encodes CASISTGPGELFF.

The V gene is TRBV7-9, the J gene TRBJ2-7; D is uncertain. CDR1 is SEHNR and CDR2 is FQNEAQ in the germline V gene (reference sequence). This CDR3 is 12 amino acids long. V lost 4 bases and J 1 base, leaving 5 bases between the germline ends. The CDR3 region is CASSYMSYEQYF. CDR3 nucleotides: TGTGCCAGCAGCTATATGTCCTACGAGCAGTACTTC.

The rearrangement uses TRBV15 and TRBJ1-1; D remains ambiguous. From germline, CDR1 is LNHNV and CDR2 YYDKDF (reference sequence). With 3 bases removed from V and 2 bases from J, the gap between germline ends came to 19 bases. The CDR3 totals 17 residues. The CDR3: CATSSDNGGEFNTEAFF. DNA of the CDR3: TGTGCCACCAGCAGTGATAACGGTGGGGAGTTTAACACTGAAGCTTTCTTT.

As to this clone: Other DNA sequences of this sample code for an identical CDR3. This chain joins TRBV5-1 and TRBJ1-2; 7 nucleotides align to TRBD1. CDR1 and CDR2 from the germline V gene are SGHRS and YFSETQ. With V trimmed by 0 bases and J by 0 bases, 2 bases remained unmatched. This CDR3 comprises 15 residues. CDR3 nucleotide sequence: TGCGCCAGCAGCTTGGGACAGGGAGCTAACTATGGCTACACCTTC. Translating it yields CASSLGQGANYGYTF.

The gene calls are TRBV5-1 and TRBJ1-4; D is possibly TRBD1 (6 bases). The CDR3 runs 15 residues. Trimming cost V 2 bases and J 3 bases, with 11 bases left between them. Germline CDR1 reads SGHRS; CDR2 reads YFSETQ. CDR3 residues: CASSFGGAANEKLFF. The DNA of the CDR3 is TGCGCCAGCAGCTTTGGGGGGGCGGCTAATGAAAAACTGTTTTTT. The whole variable domain, remainder taken from reference TRBV5-1 and TRBJ1-4, is KAGVTQTPRYLIKTRGQQVTLSCSPISGHRSVSWYQQTPGQGLQFLFEYFSETQRNKGNFPGRFSGRQFSNSRSEMNVSTLELGDSALYLCASSFGGAANEKLFFGSGTQLSVL.

The chain carries TRBV5-1 and TRBJ1-1; 10 nucleotides line up with TRBD1. The CDR3 runs 15 residues. Trimming at V came to 3 bases and at J to 5 bases, leaving 7 bases not matched to a gene. Per germline, CDR1 SGHRS and CDR2 YFSETQ. Here the CDR3 DNA reads TGCGCCAGCAGCTCGGGACAGGGGTTCGGAACTGAAGCTTTCTTT. Translation gives CASSSGQGFGTEAFF. Filled out from reference TRBV5-1 and TRBJ1-1, the complete variable domain reads KAGVTQTPRYLIKTRGQQVTLSCSPISGHRSVSWYQQTPGQGLQFLFEYFSETQRNKGNFPGRFSGRQFSNSRSEMNVSTLELGDSALYLCASSSGQGFGTEAFFGQGTRLTVV.

V and J are TRBV7-8 and TRBJ2-7; D perhaps matches TRBD2 (7 bases). Germline V gene sequence: CDR1 SGHVS, CDR2 FQNEAQ. Between the trimmed V and J ends, which lost 5 bases and 4 bases, there was a span of 18 bases. CDR3 size: 15 residues. The CDR3 bases are TGTGCCAGCAGCCGAAGCGGGACACCGATTTACGAGCAGTACTTC. Protein sequence: CASSRSGTPIYEQYF.